This entry concerns a single TCR beta chain. Its cognate antigen is unknown. Sequence at one end of the junction differs from germline and may be a read error. The data are from a study of OX40 agonist ivuxolimab in advanced cancers. In the study overall: Across the patients, intravenous ivuxolimab was delivered every 2 weeks at 0.01 to 10 mg/kg. Study results and limitations: Certain nonresponders likewise exhibited a low normalized T-cell clonal expansion. The authors did not determine the antigen specificity of the expanded peripheral T cells.

Using immunoSEQ multiplex PCR, the repertoire was profiled, and TCRdb retains in-frame clones only, with some absent. The data contain about 19,000 clones, around 86% of them singletons. Individuals having autoimmune disease history or systemic immunosuppression were not enrolled. Germline lookup yields CDR1 SSHAT and CDR2 FNYEAQ (reference sequence). This CDR3 has 15 residues. Sequencing was performed on CD4+ or CD8+ T cells sorted from blood, taken in a trial of the OX40 agonist ivuxolimab. V and J are TRBV7-7 and TRBJ2-7; 8 bases fit TRBD2. The clonotype comes from an adult with an advanced solid tumor such as melanoma, head and neck, liver or kidney cancer. CDR3 protein: CASSPRAGGSYEQYF. CDR3 nucleotide sequence: TGTGCTAGCAGTCCTCGGGCGGGGGGTTCCTACGAGCAGTACTTC. The full variable domain, rest sourced from reference TRBV7-7 and TRBJ2-7, is GAGVSQSPRYKVTKRGQDVTLRCDPISSHATLYWYQQALGQGPEFLTYFNYEAQPDKSGLPSDRFSAERPEGSISTLTIQRTEQRDSAMYRCASSPRAGGSYEQYFGPGTRLTVT.